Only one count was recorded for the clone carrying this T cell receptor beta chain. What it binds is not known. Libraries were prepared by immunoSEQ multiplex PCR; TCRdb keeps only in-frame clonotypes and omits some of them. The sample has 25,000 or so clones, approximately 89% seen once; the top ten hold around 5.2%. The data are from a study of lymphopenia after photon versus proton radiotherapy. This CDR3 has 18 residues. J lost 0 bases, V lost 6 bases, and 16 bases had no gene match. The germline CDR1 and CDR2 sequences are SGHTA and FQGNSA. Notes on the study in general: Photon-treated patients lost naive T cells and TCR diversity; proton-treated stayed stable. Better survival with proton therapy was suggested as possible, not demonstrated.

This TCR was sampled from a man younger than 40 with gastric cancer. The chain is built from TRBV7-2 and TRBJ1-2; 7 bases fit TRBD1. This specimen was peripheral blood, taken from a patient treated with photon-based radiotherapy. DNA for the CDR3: TGTGCCAGCAGTTTCCACCGGGACAGAGTAAAACCTAACTATGGCTACACCTTC. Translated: CASSFHRDRVKPNYGYTF.